The T cell receptor beta chain described here comes from a study of CD8+ T cells in alopecia areata. Overall study context: Tofacitinib continued for 6 to 18 months and was then withheld for 6 months.

After isolation, RNA underwent reverse transcription to generate cDNA as the sequencing template. The assay was immunoSEQ multiplex PCR, and TCRdb's table has in-frame clones only and misses some. The sample yields 150,000 to 250,000 clones, about 62% seen once. The sample's treatment: oral pan-JAK inhibitor, 5-10 mg twice daily. V was shortened by 1 base and J by 0 bases, with 9 bases between the two germline ends. CDR1 and CDR2 (germline): GTSNPN, SVGIG (reference sequence). The CDR3 is 14 residues long. Whole-study results and caveats: Clonality in lesional scalp, especially alopecia totalis/universalis, exceeded that of normal scalp. Among the top 100, expanded CD8+ clones were significantly decreased by tofacitinib, as was scalp clonality. Mouse data revealed clearer TCR sharing than patient data did, a gap possibly tied to HLA.

Turning to this clone: Its antigen is not identified.

The sequencing here drew on CD4+ T cells sorted from blood, taken at week 24, from a patient treated with tofacitinib. The chain employs TRBV30 and TRBJ1-2; the D gene is possibly TRBD1 (5 bases). This clonotype was sampled from a human donor with alopecia areata. CDR3 sequence: CAWSERGTNYGYTF. CDR3 coding DNA: TGTGCCTGGAGTGAGAGGGGAACTAACTATGGCTACACCTTC.